Following are 17 T cell receptor beta chains from one sample sequenced in a study of Tregs in tolerant kidney transplant recipients. TCRdb's table, derived via immunoSEQ multiplex PCR, lists solely in-frame clones and lacks some. The listing contains roughly 32,000 clones. This specimen was CD8+ T cells from blood, taken before the transplant. The receptors derive from a human donor who received a combined kidney and bone marrow transplant.

A word on this clone: The read gets to within 3 residues of the CDR3 end, and the germline J gene fills in the rest. This chain connects TRBV29-1 to TRBJ2-3; D is unresolved. The germline V gene has CDR1 SQVTM and CDR2 ANQGSEA. V lost 4 bases and J 6 bases, leaving 5 bases between the germline ends. This CDR3 spans 10 amino acids. The sequenced part of the CDR3 DNA is TGCAGCGTTGTGAGCGATACG. As protein: CSVVSDT. The whole CDR3 protein reads CSVVSDTQYF.

Points on this clone: The read ends 3 residues before the CDR3 terminus; that terminus is restored from the germline J gene. This chain links TRBV6-2 or TRBV6-3 with TRBJ2-1; 11 nucleotides match TRBD2. CDR1 is MNHEY, CDR2 SVGEGT, per germline. Unmatched junction bases numbered 5, after V lost 7 bases and J lost 3 bases. The CDR3 sequence is 15 residues long. The sequenced part of the CDR3 DNA is TGTGCCAGCATCGCTCTAGCGGGAGGCTACAATGAG. This sequence encodes CASIALAGGYNE. The complete CDR3 reads CASIALAGGYNEQFF.

About this clone: The observed sequence ends 3 residues before the CDR3 terminus, with the missing tail filled in from the germline J gene. V usage is TRBV19 and J usage is TRBJ1-4; no definite D call. The CDR3 spans 16 residues. CDR1 and CDR2 (germline): LNHDA, SQIVND (reference sequence). The sequenced CDR3 bases are TGTGCCAGTAGTATACAAGTACTCCACGCGGTTGGAGAA. As protein: CASSIQVLHAVGE. The whole CDR3 is CASSIQVLHAVGELFF.

Worth noting for this clone: The sequence runs out 3 residues before the end of the CDR3; the remainder is reconstructed from the germline J gene. V gene TRBV13 combines with J gene TRBJ2-7; 7 bases line up with TRBD1. Germline V lookup: CDR1 PRHDT, CDR2 FYEKMQ (reference sequence). The CDR3 spans 15 residues. Trimming took 4 bases from V and 2 from J; bases not matched to a gene: 8. The CDR3 spells CASSSGPQGTYEQYF. Partial CDR3 DNA: TGTGCCAGCAGCTCTGGCCCACAGGGGACCTACGAG.

Comments on this clone: The read halts 3 residues ahead of the CDR3 end, with the missing end drawn from the germline J gene. The chain joins TRBV11-1 to TRBJ2-2, with D uncertain. The CDR3 is made up of 13 amino acids. The germline V and J ends were trimmed by 5 bases and 9 bases, with 13 bases remaining between them. Germline CDR1 and CDR2: SGHAT and FQDESV (reference sequence). The CDR3 protein is CASSLVMSWELFF. The sequenced CDR3 bases are TGTGCCAGCAGCCTCGTAATGAGCTGGGAG. Full variable domain (rest looked up from reference TRBV11-1 and TRBJ2-2): EAEVAQSPRYKITEKSQAVAFWCDPISGHATLYWYRQILGQGPELLVQFQDESVVDDSQLPKDRFSAERLKGVDSTLKIQPAELGDSAMYLCASSLVMSWELFFGEGSRLTVL.

On this clone: The read ends 3 residues early relative to the CDR3; the germline J gene fills the gap. This rearrangement joins TRBV27 to TRBJ1-1; D perhaps matches TRBD1 (6 bases). Trimming pared 7 bases from V and 5 bases from J, leaving 17 bases between. CDR1 and CDR2 (germline): MNHEY, SMNVEV (reference sequence). This CDR3 is 14 amino acids long. Incomplete CDR3 DNA: TGTGCCAGCATCCCGACAGGCCCTGGGACTGAA. Amino acid sequence: CASIPTGPGTE. The whole CDR3 region reads CASIPTGPGTEAFF.

About this clone itself: The CDR3 end is not reached by the read, which stops 3 residues before it; the germline J gene fills it in. The chain is built from TRBV6-1 and TRBJ1-4; the D is unclear. V lost 3 bases to trimming and J lost 8 bases, with 13 bases between them. The CDR3 spans 14 residues. Germline lookup yields CDR1 MNHNS and CDR2 SASEGT. The DNA read from the CDR3 is TGTGCCAGCAGTGATAAGGGTCCCGGCGAAAAA. It specifies CASSDKGPGEK. The entire CDR3 is CASSDKGPGEKLFF.

A word on this clone: Read coverage stops 3 residues before the CDR3 terminus; the germline J gene supplies the remainder. V usage is TRBV7-2 and J usage is TRBJ2-1; a weak D match, TRBD2 (5 bases). The CDR3 sequence is 13 residues long. Trimming pared 0 bases from V and 6 bases from J, leaving 6 bases between. Germline V gene sequence: CDR1 SGHTA, CDR2 FQGNSA. The chain's CDR3 is CASSLARANEQFF. CDR3 bases read: TGTGCCAGCAGCTTAGCGAGGGCCAATGAG.

To note about this clone: The CDR3 end lies 3 residues beyond the end of the read and is filled in from the germline J gene. The chain couples TRBV19 to TRBJ2-7; the match to TRBD1 covers 10 bases. V dropped 7 bases and J dropped 4; count of bases not matched to a gene: 7. CDR3 length: 14 residues. The germline gives CDR1 LNHDA, CDR2 SQIVND (reference sequence). The CDR3 protein is CASTPTGGRYEQYF. CDR3 DNA, as far as it was read: TGTGCCAGTACCCCGACAGGGGGCAGGTACGAG.

Concerning this clone itself: The DNA ends 3 residues before the CDR3 does, and the rest of the CDR3 is filled in from the germline J gene. The chain employs TRBV20-1 and TRBJ2-5; possible D gene TRBD2, 6 bases. Per the germline V gene, CDR1 is DFQATT and CDR2 is SNEGSKA (reference sequence). The V gene lost 0 bases and the J gene lost 3 bases, with 11 bases spanning the gap. The CDR3 has 14 residues. This CDR3 is CSAREVGGEETQYF. The CDR3 bases that were read are TGCAGTGCTAGAGAGGTGGGGGGAGAAGAGACC.

About this clone itself: Read sequence stops 3 residues before the CDR3 end, and the germline J gene provides the missing end. V is TRBV19 and J is TRBJ2-3; tentatively, D is TRBD1 or TRBD2 (6 bases each). Per the germline V gene, CDR1 is LNHDA and CDR2 is SQIVND (reference sequence). This CDR3 region has 15 residues. CDR3 protein: CASSPRWRRAGAQYF. The sequenced CDR3 bases are TGTGCCAGTAGTCCTCGGTGGCGGAGGGCAGGGGCG. The variable domain in full, completed from reference TRBV19 and TRBJ2-3, reads DGGITQSPKYLFRKEGQNVTLSCEQNLNHDAMYWYRQDPGQGLRLIYYSQIVNDFQKGDIAEGYSVSREKKESFPLTVTSAQKNPTAFYLCASSPRWRRAGAQYFGPGTRLTVL.

With regard to this clone: Read coverage stops 3 residues before the CDR3 terminus; the germline J gene supplies the remainder. The J gene is TRBJ2-7, the V gene TRBV10-3; TRBD1 matches at 10 bases. Losses at the gene ends were 3 bases for V and 3 bases for J; bases not matched to a gene: 8. CDR3 size: 16 residues. Germline V lookup: CDR1 ENHRY, CDR2 SYGVKD. CDR3 in amino acids: CAISDHGQGGFYEQYF. CDR3 DNA, as far as it was read: TGTGCCATCAGTGACCACGGACAGGGGGGATTCTACGAG.

In the case of this clone: The read ends 3 residues early relative to the CDR3; the germline J gene fills the gap. V gene TRBV5-6 combines with J gene TRBJ2-1, with TRBD1 as a possible D gene (6 bases). The CDR3 length is 12 residues. V lost 2 bases and J 9 bases, leaving 9 bases between the germline ends. Germline V gene sequence: CDR1 SGHDT, CDR2 YYEEEE. The CDR3 is CASSLQGSEQFF. CDR3 DNA, as far as it was read: TGTGCCAGCAGCTTACAGGGAAGTGAG.

The CDR3: CASSLGTGRDTEAFF. Incomplete CDR3 DNA: TGCGCCAGCAGCCTCGGGACAGGGAGGGACACTGAA. V gene TRBV5-1 combines with J gene TRBJ1-1; 9 nucleotides line up with TRBD1. The read comes to an end 3 residues before the CDR3 does, leaving the germline J gene to fill in the end. The V segment lost 4 bases and the J segment 3 bases; nucleotides outside the gene matches: 7. CDR3 length equals 15 residues. Germline CDR1 is SGHRS and CDR2 is YFSETQ.

In regard to this clone: The read comes to an end 3 residues before the CDR3 does, leaving the germline J gene to fill in the end. The genes are TRBV6-2 or TRBV6-3 and TRBJ2-5, with D possibly being TRBD1 (6 bases). The CDR3 length is 14 residues. V was pared by 6 bases and J by 2 bases, with 13 bases between. Per germline, CDR1 MNHEY and CDR2 SVGEGT. CDR3 loop: CASSIPGVQETQYF. The sequenced part of the CDR3 DNA is TGTGCCAGCAGCATACCAGGGGTTCAAGAGACC.

The CDR3 protein is CASSPGTGSFSNQPQHF. The part of the CDR3 DNA that was read is TGTGCCAGCTCACCCGGGACAGGGTCTTTTAGCAATCAGCCC. The chain employs TRBV18 and TRBJ1-5; 9 bases match TRBD1. The CDR3 goes on 3 residues after the read ends, and that part is filled in from the germline J gene. CDR1 and CDR2 from the germline V gene are KGHSH and LQKENI. J gave up 0 bases and V 3 bases, and 6 bases lay outside the gene matches. CDR3 length equals 17 residues.

With regard to this clone: The sequence runs out 3 residues before the end of the CDR3; the remainder is reconstructed from the germline J gene. The V gene is TRBV5-5, the J gene TRBJ1-2; D is ambiguous. This CDR3 is 13 amino acids long. The germline CDR1 and CDR2 sequences are SGHKS and YYEKEE (reference sequence). Trimming removed 1 base at V and 6 bases at J, with 10 bases between. The CDR3 bases that were read are TGTGCCAGCAGCTTGAAGGGTCCTGATGGC. Translating gives CASSLKGPDG. The whole CDR3 reads CASSLKGPDGYTF.